This T cell receptor beta chain was obtained from a study of vaccination and CD4 T cells after COVID-19. Study summary: Six men and four women formed the convalescents, two being Hispanic.

The CDR3 runs 17 residues. Trimming removed 6 bases from V and 1 base from J, with 21 bases in between. Cultured CD4+ T cells had their DNA profiled by the Oncomine TCR Beta short-read assay. TCRdb processed the PCR reads anew with MiXCR; each CDR3 protein has one entry. The data contain about 15,000 distinct CDR3 sequences, about three quarters of them singletons. The treatment here: roughly nine-day PBMC culture with coronavirus spike peptide pools or control peptides (ViraFEST assay). This clonotype is a singleton in its sample. Its antigen is undetermined. This clonotype was obtained from a human donor who had recovered from COVID-19. Sequenced: CD4+ T cells from blood, cultured in vitro. The chain carries TRBV6-7 and TRBJ2-5; D tentatively reads TRBD1 or TRBD2 (6 bases each). TRBV6-7 carries the ORF label, with uncertain function. CDR3 in amino acids: CASSSYLGGGAQETQYF. The CDR3 DNA sequence: TGTGCCAGCAGCTCTTACCTGGGGGGCGGGGCCCAAGAGACCCAGTACTTC.